Listed below are T cell receptor beta chains from one sample, sequenced in a study of sequential checkpoint blockade in melanoma. Libraries were prepared by immunoSEQ multiplex PCR; TCRdb keeps only in-frame clonotypes and omits some of them. The sample consists of about 5,100 clones, 35% to 50% of them appearing once. The material sequenced was tumor tissue (inferred from file names), taken from a patient given nivolumab and ipilimumab in sequence. The receptors come from a human donor with melanoma. Each CDR3 is given with its conserved first and last residue. A D gene is named only where the DNA matches it firmly. Size values are once, few and many counts, or a class for expanded clones, and some rows have none.

j_gene: TRBJ2-1
v_gene: TRBV11-3
d_gene: TRBD2
abundance: few
CDR3nt: TGTGCCAGCAGCCCCTGGACTAGCGACTTTAATGAGCAGTTCTTC
CDR3aa: CASSPWTSDFNEQFF

j_gene: TRBJ2-1
v_gene: TRBV4-1
d_gene: -
abundance: few
CDR3nt: TGCGCCAGCAGCCACCCCCTGGGGCGTGGTGAGCAGTTCTTC
CDR3aa: CASSHPLGRGEQFF

j_gene: TRBJ2-1
v_gene: TRBV18
d_gene: TRBD2
abundance: few
CDR3nt: TGTGCCAGCTCACCCCGGGTAGCGGGAGTGTCTGAGCAGTTCTTC
CDR3aa: CASSPRVAGVSEQFF

j_gene: TRBJ2-1
v_gene: TRBV7-4
d_gene: -
abundance: once
CDR3nt: TGTGCCAGCAGCTTAAGTCCTTACAATGAGCAGTTCTTC
CDR3aa: CASSLSPYNEQFF

j_gene: TRBJ1-5
v_gene: TRBV19
d_gene: -
abundance: medium-sized
CDR3nt: TGTGCCAGTAGTATAGAAGGGTACAGGGATAGCAATCAGCCCCAGCATTTT
CDR3aa: CASSIEGYRDSNQPQHF

j_gene: TRBJ2-3
v_gene: TRBV6-8
d_gene: TRBD2
abundance: few
CDR3nt: TGTGCCAGCCGAAGCGGGGGACCGACCCCCACAGATACGCAGTATTTT
CDR3aa: CASRSGGPTPTDTQYF

j_gene: TRBJ1-1
v_gene: TRBV29-1
d_gene: -
abundance: few
CDR3nt: TGCAGCGTTGTACGGACAGCAGGACAAGTTAGGGCTTTCTTT
CDR3aa: CSVVRTAGQVRAFF

j_gene: TRBJ1-1
v_gene: TRBV18
d_gene: TRBD1
abundance: -
CDR3nt: TGTGCCAGCTCACCATTCATACAGGGGACCGTGAACACTGAAGCTTTCTTT
CDR3aa: CASSPFIQGTVNTEAFF

j_gene: TRBJ1-3
v_gene: TRBV4-1
d_gene: -
abundance: -
CDR3nt: TGCGCCAGCAGCCCCTTTTTAGGTGGAAACACCATATATTTT
CDR3aa: CASSPFLGGNTIYF

j_gene: TRBJ2-3
v_gene: TRBV10-2
d_gene: -
abundance: -
CDR3nt: TGCGCCAGCAGTGAGTGGGCCACCACACTCACAGATACGCAGTATTTT
CDR3aa: CASSEWATTLTDTQYF

j_gene: TRBJ2-5
v_gene: TRBV19
d_gene: -
abundance: -
CDR3nt: TGTGCCAGTAGTATCGCTATACAAGAGACCCAGTACTTC
CDR3aa: CASSIAIQETQYF

j_gene: TRBJ1-5
v_gene: TRBV6-8
d_gene: -
abundance: few
CDR3nt: TGTGCCAGCAGACAGGTTAACAATCAGCCCCAGCATTTT
CDR3aa: CASRQVNNQPQHF

j_gene: TRBJ2-1
v_gene: TRBV9
d_gene: -
abundance: -
CDR3nt: TGTGCCAGCAGCGGCGTAGGGGGAGGCGGATCGTACAATGAGCAGTTCTTC
CDR3aa: CASSGVGGGGSYNEQFF

j_gene: TRBJ2-7
v_gene: TRBV18
d_gene: TRBD2
abundance: -
CDR3nt: TGTGCCAGCTCAAGGACTAGCGGGGGGTTGTACGAGCAGTACTTC
CDR3aa: CASSRTSGGLYEQYF

j_gene: TRBJ2-5
v_gene: TRBV6-8
d_gene: -
abundance: few
CDR3nt: TGTGCCAGCAGTTACGGGGTACAAGAGACCCAGTACTTC
CDR3aa: CASSYGVQETQYF

j_gene: TRBJ2-5
v_gene: TRBV11-3
d_gene: -
abundance: -
CDR3nt: TGTGCCAGCAGCTTAGGCCCGGGGCTCCAAGAGACCCAGTACTTC
CDR3aa: CASSLGPGLQETQYF

j_gene: TRBJ2-5
v_gene: TRBV19
d_gene: -
abundance: -
CDR3nt: TGTGCCAGTAGTATAGCTCCGGGGCCCCAAGAGACCCAGTACTTC
CDR3aa: CASSIAPGPQETQYF

j_gene: TRBJ2-7
v_gene: TRBV6-8
d_gene: -
abundance: medium-sized
CDR3nt: TGTGCCAGCAGTTACTTGGGGGGAAGCTCCTACGAGCAGTACTTC
CDR3aa: CASSYLGGSSYEQYF

j_gene: TRBJ1-1
v_gene: TRBV29-1
d_gene: -
abundance: few
CDR3nt: TGCAGCGTTAAAGGGCATGTTGTCACTGAAGCTTTCTTT
CDR3aa: CSVKGHVVTEAFF

j_gene: TRBJ1-3
v_gene: TRBV6-8
d_gene: -
abundance: few
CDR3nt: TGTGCCACAACAAGCGACCTTTCTGGAAACACCATATATTTT
CDR3aa: CATTSDLSGNTIYF

j_gene: TRBJ2-1
v_gene: TRBV11-3
d_gene: TRBD2
abundance: -
CDR3nt: TGTGCCAGCAGCTTGAGCGGGGACTACAATGAGCAGTTCTTC
CDR3aa: CASSLSGDYNEQFF

j_gene: TRBJ1-2
v_gene: TRBV9
d_gene: -
abundance: few
CDR3nt: TGTGCCAGCAGCGTAGTTATAGGGGGAGGTGGCTACACCTTC
CDR3aa: CASSVVIGGGGYTF

j_gene: TRBJ2-1
v_gene: TRBV14
d_gene: TRBD2
abundance: -
CDR3nt: TGTGCCAGCAGCCAAGAGGAGCGGGAGGGTGATGAGCAGTTCTTC
CDR3aa: CASSQEEREGDEQFF

j_gene: TRBJ2-7
v_gene: TRBV19
d_gene: -
abundance: -
CDR3nt: TGTGCCAGTAGCCCCAGTCGACCGCTAGGGGTGAGGTTGCAGTACTTC
CDR3aa: CASSPSRPLGVRLQYF

j_gene: TRBJ1-1
v_gene: TRBV19
d_gene: -
abundance: few
CDR3nt: TGTGCCAGTGGCAGATACACTGAAGCTTTCTTT
CDR3aa: CASGRYTEAFF

j_gene: TRBJ2-1
v_gene: TRBV6-8
d_gene: TRBD1
abundance: -
CDR3nt: TGTGCCACCTCGAGGGGTGGGACAGGGGGGTTCTTC
CDR3aa: CATSRGGTGGFF

j_gene: TRBJ1-3
v_gene: TRBV6-8
d_gene: TRBD1
abundance: medium-sized
CDR3nt: TGTGCCACCTCAACAGGGGGCTCTGGAAACACCATATATTTT
CDR3aa: CATSTGGSGNTIYF

j_gene: TRBJ2-7
v_gene: TRBV19
d_gene: -
abundance: -
CDR3nt: TGTGCCAGTAAGGGGCAGGGGCCCGAGCAGTACTTC
CDR3aa: CASKGQGPEQYF

j_gene: TRBJ2-2
v_gene: TRBV7-7
d_gene: TRBD2
abundance: -
CDR3nt: TGTGCCAGCAGCAGAGGGACTAGCGGGAGGATCGGGGAGCTGTTTTTT
CDR3aa: CASSRGTSGRIGELFF

j_gene: TRBJ2-7
v_gene: TRBV18
d_gene: -
abundance: -
CDR3nt: TGTGCCAGCTCACCACCGGGTACAGCCTACGAGCAGTACTTC
CDR3aa: CASSPPGTAYEQYF

j_gene: TRBJ1-2
v_gene: TRBV28
d_gene: -
abundance: few
CDR3nt: TGTGCCAGCAGTTCCAGTAAGGGGAGGAGTATTGGCTACACCTTC
CDR3aa: CASSSSKGRSIGYTF

j_gene: TRBJ2-3
v_gene: TRBV18
d_gene: -
abundance: few
CDR3nt: TGTGCCAGCTCACCCAATATGCCTCCAGATACGCAGTATTTT
CDR3aa: CASSPNMPPDTQYF

j_gene: TRBJ2-7
v_gene: TRBV10-2
d_gene: -
abundance: -
CDR3nt: TGCGCCAGTGGTACGACAGCATCATCCTACGAGCAGTACTTC
CDR3aa: CASGTTASSYEQYF

j_gene: TRBJ1-4
v_gene: TRBV7-2
d_gene: -
abundance: few
CDR3nt: TGTGCCAGCAGCTTATGGGAAAATGAAAAACTGTTTTTT
CDR3aa: CASSLWENEKLFF

j_gene: TRBJ1-4
v_gene: TRBV7-7
d_gene: -
abundance: few
CDR3nt: TGTGCCAGCAGCTTAGTTACAGGTTATGAAAAACTGTTTTTT
CDR3aa: CASSLVTGYEKLFF

j_gene: TRBJ2-1
v_gene: TRBV6-8
d_gene: -
abundance: -
CDR3nt: TGTGCCAGCACCAACGGCGGGACAATGGCTCTAGTTGGGCAGTTCTTC
CDR3aa: CASTNGGTMALVGQFF

j_gene: TRBJ1-1
v_gene: TRBV27
d_gene: TRBD1
abundance: few
CDR3nt: TGTGCCAGCAGTCCTGGGACAGGGACTGAAGCTTTCTTT
CDR3aa: CASSPGTGTEAFF

j_gene: TRBJ1-4
v_gene: TRBV12-5
d_gene: -
abundance: -
CDR3nt: TGTGCCACCCGAGGTGGAGGTATAGAAAAACTGTTTTTT
CDR3aa: CATRGGGIEKLFF

j_gene: TRBJ1-4
v_gene: TRBV18
d_gene: -
abundance: medium-sized
CDR3nt: TGTGCCAGCTCACCACGGGATGAAAAACTGTTTTTT
CDR3aa: CASSPRDEKLFF

j_gene: TRBJ2-2
v_gene: TRBV18
d_gene: TRBD2
abundance: -
CDR3nt: TGTGCCAGCTCACCACCGGGGAGGGATCACACCGGGGAGCTGTTTTTT
CDR3aa: CASSPPGRDHTGELFF

j_gene: TRBJ1-1
v_gene: TRBV6-7
d_gene: -
abundance: -
CDR3nt: TGTGCCAGCAGTTCTACAGGAGGCACTGAAGCTTTCTTT
CDR3aa: CASSSTGGTEAFF

j_gene: TRBJ2-3
v_gene: TRBV11-3
d_gene: TRBD2
abundance: medium-sized
CDR3nt: TGTGCCAGCAGCCCCACTAGCGGGAGGCCAGATACGCAGTATTTT
CDR3aa: CASSPTSGRPDTQYF

j_gene: TRBJ2-7
v_gene: TRBV6-8
d_gene: TRBD2
abundance: few
CDR3nt: TGTGCCAGCAGGACCGGGACTAGCGGGAGTAAGGAGCAGTACTTC
CDR3aa: CASRTGTSGSKEQYF

j_gene: TRBJ2-7
v_gene: TRBV18
d_gene: -
abundance: once
CDR3nt: TGTGCCAGCGAAAAGGGAGGCGGTTCCGAGCAGTACTTC
CDR3aa: CASEKGGGSEQYF

j_gene: TRBJ2-7
v_gene: TRBV9
d_gene: -
abundance: -
CDR3nt: TGTGCCAGCAGTGGTGGGGGCGACGAGCAGTACTTC
CDR3aa: CASSGGGDEQYF

j_gene: TRBJ1-1
v_gene: TRBV6-8
d_gene: TRBD1
abundance: few
CDR3nt: TGTGCCAGCAGTTACTCGGACAGGGAATGGGACACTGAAGCTTTCTTT
CDR3aa: CASSYSDREWDTEAFF